This is a list of T cell receptor beta chains from one sample in a study of blood T cell repertoires in COVID-19. TCRdb keeps only in-frame clones here, not all; method: immunoSEQ multiplex PCR. The table includes roughly 260,000 clones, roughly 86% detected once. Sequencing was performed on peripheral blood. The origin of the receptors is a man aged 40-49 years who had recovered from COVID-19. CDR3s include the opening cysteine and the closing phenylalanine or tryptophan. A D gene is named only where the DNA matches it firmly. The listing skips clone size in some rows; elsewhere it reads once, few, many or a size class.

d_gene,j_gene,v_gene,abundance,CDR3aa,CDR3nt
.,TRBJ2-3,TRBV9,.,CASSKRAGIGTDTQYF,TGTGCCAGCAGCAAACGGGCGGGTATTGGCACAGATACGCAGTATTTT
TRBD2,TRBJ2-2,TRBV11-2,few,CASRSSGPNTGELFF,TGTGCCAGCAGGAGTAGCGGGCCCAACACCGGGGAGCTGTTTTTT
TRBD1,TRBJ1-1,TRBV27,.,CASSRRQGRETEAFF,TGTGCCAGCAGTCGCCGACAGGGAAGAGAAACTGAAGCTTTCTTT
TRBD1,TRBJ2-5,TRBV5-1,.,CASSTLGQGARETQYF,TGCGCCAGCAGTACATTGGGACAGGGGGCTCGAGAGACCCAGTACTTC
.,TRBJ1-1,TRBV3-1/TRBV3-2,.,CASSQEPGRNTEAFF,TGTGCCAGCAGCCAAGAACCAGGGCGAAACACTGAAGCTTTCTTT
.,TRBJ2-7,TRBV2,.,CASSESLEQYF,TGTGCCAGCAGTGAAAGCCTCGAGCAGTACTTC
TRBD2,TRBJ2-5,TRBV7-9,.,CASSWAGDARETQYF,TGTGCCAGCAGCTGGGCGGGGGACGCCCGGGAGACCCAGTACTTC
.,TRBJ1-5,TRBV4-2,.,CASSQPLSNQPQHF,TGTGCCAGCAGCCAACCGTTGAGCAATCAGCCCCAGCATTTT
TRBD1,TRBJ2-3,TRBV9,.,CASSPGGETQYF,TGTGCCAGCTCACCAGGGGGCGAAACGCAGTATTTT
.,TRBJ2-3,TRBV30,.,CAWGQGASGSTDTQYF,TGTGCCTGGGGACAGGGTGCTAGCGGGAGCACAGATACGCAGTATTTT
TRBD2,TRBJ2-7,TRBV5-1,.,CASSLELAGDSWGSYEQYF,TGCGCCAGCAGCTTGGAACTAGCGGGAGACTCATGGGGTTCCTACGAGCAGTACTTC
TRBD1,TRBJ2-7,TRBV7-9,.,CASSTRTGGIYEQYF,TGTGCCAGCAGCACCCGGACAGGGGGCATCTACGAGCAGTACTTC
.,TRBJ1-2,TRBV9,.,CASSGDTYGYTF,TGTGCCAGCAGCGGAGACACCTATGGCTACACCTTC
TRBD1,TRBJ2-1,TRBV5-1,.,CASSSGQASWANEQFF,TGCGCCAGCAGCTCCGGACAGGCCAGTTGGGCTAATGAGCAGTTCTTC
TRBD2,TRBJ2-2,TRBV19,many,CASSIGRVAGLAGNTGELFF,TGTGCCAGTAGTATTGGTAGGGTTGCTGGACTAGCGGGGAACACCGGGGAGCTGTTTTTT